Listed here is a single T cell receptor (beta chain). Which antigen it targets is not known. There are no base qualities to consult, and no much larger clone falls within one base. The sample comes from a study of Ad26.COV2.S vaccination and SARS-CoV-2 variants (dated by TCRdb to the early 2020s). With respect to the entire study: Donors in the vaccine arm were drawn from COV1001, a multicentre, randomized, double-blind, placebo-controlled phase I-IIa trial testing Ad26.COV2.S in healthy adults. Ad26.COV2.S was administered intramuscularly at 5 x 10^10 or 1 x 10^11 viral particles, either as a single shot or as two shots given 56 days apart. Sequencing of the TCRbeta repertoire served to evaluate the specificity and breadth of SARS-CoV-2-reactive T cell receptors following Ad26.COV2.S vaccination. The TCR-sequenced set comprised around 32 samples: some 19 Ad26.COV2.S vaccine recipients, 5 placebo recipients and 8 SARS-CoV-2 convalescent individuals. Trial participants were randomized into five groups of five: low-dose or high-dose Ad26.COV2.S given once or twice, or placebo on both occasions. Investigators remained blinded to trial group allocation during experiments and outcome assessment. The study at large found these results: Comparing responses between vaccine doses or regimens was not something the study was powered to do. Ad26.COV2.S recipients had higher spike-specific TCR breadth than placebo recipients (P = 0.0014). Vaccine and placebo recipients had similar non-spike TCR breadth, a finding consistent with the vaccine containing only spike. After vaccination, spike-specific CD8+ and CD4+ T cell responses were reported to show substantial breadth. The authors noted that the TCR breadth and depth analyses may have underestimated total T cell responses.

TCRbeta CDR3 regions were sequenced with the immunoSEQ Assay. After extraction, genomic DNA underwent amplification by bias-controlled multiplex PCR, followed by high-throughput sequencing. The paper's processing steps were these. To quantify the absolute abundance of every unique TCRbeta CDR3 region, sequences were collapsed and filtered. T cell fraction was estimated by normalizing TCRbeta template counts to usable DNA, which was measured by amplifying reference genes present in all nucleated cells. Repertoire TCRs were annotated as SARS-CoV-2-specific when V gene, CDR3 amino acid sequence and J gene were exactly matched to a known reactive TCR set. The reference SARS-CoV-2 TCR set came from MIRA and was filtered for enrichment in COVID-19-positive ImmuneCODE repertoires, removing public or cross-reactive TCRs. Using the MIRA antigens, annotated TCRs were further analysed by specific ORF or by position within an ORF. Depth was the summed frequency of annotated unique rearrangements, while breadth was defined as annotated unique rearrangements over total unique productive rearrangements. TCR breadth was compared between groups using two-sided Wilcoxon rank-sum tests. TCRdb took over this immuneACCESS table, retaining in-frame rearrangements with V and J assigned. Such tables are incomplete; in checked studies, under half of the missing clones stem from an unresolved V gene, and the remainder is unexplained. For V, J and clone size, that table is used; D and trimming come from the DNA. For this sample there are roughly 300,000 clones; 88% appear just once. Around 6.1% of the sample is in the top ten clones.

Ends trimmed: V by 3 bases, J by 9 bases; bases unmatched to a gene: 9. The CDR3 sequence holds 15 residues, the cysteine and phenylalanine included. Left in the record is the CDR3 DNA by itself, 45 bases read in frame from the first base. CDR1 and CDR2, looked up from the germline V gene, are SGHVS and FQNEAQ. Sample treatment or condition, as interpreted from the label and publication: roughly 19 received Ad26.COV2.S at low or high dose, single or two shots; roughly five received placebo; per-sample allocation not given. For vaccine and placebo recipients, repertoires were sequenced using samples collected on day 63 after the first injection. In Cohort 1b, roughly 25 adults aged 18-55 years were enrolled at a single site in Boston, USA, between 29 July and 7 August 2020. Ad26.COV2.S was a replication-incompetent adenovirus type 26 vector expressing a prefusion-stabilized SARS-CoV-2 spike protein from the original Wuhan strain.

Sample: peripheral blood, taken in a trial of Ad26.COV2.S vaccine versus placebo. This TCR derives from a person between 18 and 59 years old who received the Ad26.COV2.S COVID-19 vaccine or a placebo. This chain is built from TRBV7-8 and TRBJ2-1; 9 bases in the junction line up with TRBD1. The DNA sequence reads TGTGCCAGCAGCTTGTTCAGGACAGGGGAAGGTGAGCAGTTCTTC. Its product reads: CASSLFRTGEGEQFF. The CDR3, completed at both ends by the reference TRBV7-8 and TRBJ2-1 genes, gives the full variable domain GAGVSQSPRYKVAKRGQDVALRCDPISGHVSLFWYQQALGQGPEFLTYFQNEAQLDKSGLPSDRFFAERPEGSVSTLKIQRTQQEDSAVYLCASSLFRTGEGEQFFGPGTRLTVL.